One and the same sample provided the 24 T cell receptor beta chains below, sequenced in a study of spatial heterogeneity in lung cancer. Time point reported: sample taken at primary tumor resection. Material for sequencing was whole RNA from tumor, nontumor lung or frozen PBMC, left unsorted. TCRdb recomputed calls from the 5' RACE reads with MiXCR, one row per CDR3 protein. In the table there are 10,000 to 15,000 distinct CDR3 sequences, 5% to 6% of which are singletons. The material sequenced was lung tumor tissue, taken at surgery. The receptors originated from a human donor with early-stage non-small cell lung cancer.

This clonotype was detected ten times or more. Being off target in a library aimed at alpha chains, this beta chain has a size of little meaning. The genes are TRBV19 and TRBJ2-2; 10 bases match TRBD1. The CDR3 runs to 16 residues. The junction had 6 bases not matched to a gene; V was cut back by 4 bases and J by 4 bases. Germline V CDR1 and CDR2: LNHDA, SQIVND (reference sequence). The CDR3 DNA sequence: TGTGCCAGTAGTAGCACGACAGGGGGCGGCACCGGGGAGCTGTTTTTT. As protein: CASSSTTGGGTGELFF.

This clonotype was picked up many times. This beta chain came through as a stray read in a library set up for alpha chains, and its size says little. This chain uses TRBV25-1 with TRBJ2-6; 8 bases are a match to TRBD2. This CDR3 is built from 18 residues. V was clipped by 5 bases and J by 1 base; unmatched bases: 10. The germline V gene has CDR1 MGHDK and CDR2 SYGVNS. The CDR3 DNA reads as TGTGCCAGCAGTCCCCCGGGAGGGGCCTTTTCTGGGGCCAACGTCCTGACTTTC. As protein: CASSPPGGAFSGANVLTF.

There are many counts of this clonotype. The size of this beta chain means little, since it is a stray read in a library made for alpha chains. This chain joins TRBV6-2 or TRBV6-3 and TRBJ2-2, with 9 positions matching TRBD2. V lost 7 bases and J lost 5; bases outside the gene matches: 5. CDR1 and CDR2 from the germline V gene are MNHEY and SVGEGT. CDR3 length: 14 residues. The CDR3 DNA reads TGTGCCAGCACCGTGCTAGCGGGAACCGGGGAGCTGTTTTTT. Protein sequence: CASTVLAGTGELFF.

This clonotype was observed at least ten times. In a library made to pick up alpha chains, this beta chain is a stray read with a size that means little. The V gene is TRBV11-3, the J gene TRBJ2-1; 10 bases are a match to TRBD2. CDR3 size: 13 residues. CDR1 and CDR2 from the germline V gene are SGHNT and YENEEA. Losses at the gene ends were 4 bases for V and 9 bases for J; bases not matched to a gene: 3. In DNA, the CDR3 is TGTGCCAGCAGCTCAACTAGCGGGGCTGAGCAGTTCTTC. Its protein product is CASSSTSGAEQFF.

This clonotype has at least ten counts. This beta chain is a stray read from a library made for alpha chains; its abundance is not meaningful. This chain uses TRBV6-6 with TRBJ1-5; 10 bases agree with TRBD1. Germline values: CDR1 MNHNY, CDR2 SVGAGI (reference sequence). Trimming at V came to 7 bases and at J to 4 bases, leaving 16 bases not matched to a gene. This CDR3 spans 18 amino acids. The CDR3, as DNA: TGTGCCAGCACCCGGGACAGGGGATCTAGAGGGGCAAATCAGCCCCAGCATTTT. Translation: CASTRDRGSRGANQPQHF.

Many counts were recorded for this clonotype. This beta chain represents an off-target read in a library built for alpha chains; its size is of limited meaning. CDR3 sequence (DNA): TGTGCCAGCAGTTCCCTACAGTCGGGGCGAAATGAAAAACTGTTTTTT. Its protein product is CASSSLQSGRNEKLFF. The chain joins TRBV27 to TRBJ1-4, with D maybe TRBD1 (5 bases). The CDR3 runs to 16 residues. Trimming shortened V by 4 bases and J by 5 bases, and 17 bases separated the two germline ends. From germline, CDR1 is MNHEY and CDR2 SMNVEV (reference sequence).

In this sample, this clonotype turned up a few times. This beta chain was picked up by a library intended for alpha chains and is off target, so its count carries little meaning. The rearrangement joins TRBV4-2 to TRBJ2-6, with 7 bases that match TRBD1. CDR1 is LGHNA, CDR2 YNFKEQ, per germline. The J segment lost 2 bases and the V segment lost 0 bases, leaving 4 bases of the junction unmatched. This CDR3 comprises 17 residues. CDR3 in DNA: TGTGCCAGCAGCCAAGATCACAGGGGTGCTGGGGCCAACGTCCTGACTTTC. Its translation: CASSQDHRGAGANVLTF.

About this clonotype itself: In a library made to pick up alpha chains, this beta chain is a stray read with a size that means little. V and J are TRBV20-1 and TRBJ2-5; weak D call: TRBD1 (6 bases). The DNA end lines up better with TRBJ2-7; the J call may be wrong. The germline CDR1 and CDR2 sequences are DFQATT and SNEGSKA (reference sequence). The CDR3 is made up of 13 amino acids. CDR3 in DNA: TGCAGTGCTAGTCAGGGGAGCTCCTACGAGCAGTACTTC. Its translation: CSASQGSSYEQYF.

This clonotype was counted many times. This beta chain is an off-target read within a library intended for alpha chains, so its frequency means little. The chain carries TRBV7-2 and TRBJ1-1, with TRBD1 matching over 7 bases. Germline V gene lookup returns CDR1 SGHTA and CDR2 FQGNSA. The CDR3 has 16 amino acids. The junction had 7 bases not matched to a gene; V was cut back by 2 bases and J by 1 base. The CDR3 DNA follows: TGTGCCAGCAGCTTACCCTTGGGGACAGCGAACACTGAAGCTTTCTTT. As protein: CASSLPLGTANTEAFF. Full variable domain (remainder filled in from reference TRBV7-2 and TRBJ1-1): GAGVSQSPSNKVTEKGKDVELRCDPISGHTALYWYRQSLGQGLEFLIYFQGNSAPDKSGLPSDRFSAERTGGSVSTLTIQRTQQEDSAVYLCASSLPLGTANTEAFFGQGTRLTVV.

This clonotype was seen at least ten times. With the library built for alpha chains, this beta chain is off target and its frequency is not meaningful. This chain uses TRBV7-8 with TRBJ2-3, with TRBD2 matching 9 bases. Trimming removed 4 bases from V and 3 bases from J; junction bases left unmatched: 8. The germline V gene encodes CDR1 SGHVS and CDR2 FQNEAQ. This CDR3 has 16 amino acids. The chain's CDR3 is CASSSGLAIDTDTQYF. Written as DNA, the CDR3 is TGTGCCAGCAGCTCTGGACTAGCGATCGATACAGATACGCAGTATTTT.

Concerning this clonotype itself: A library made for alpha chains picked up this beta chain off target, so its size means little. The rearrangement joins TRBV6-2 or TRBV6-3 to TRBJ2-5; D not resolved. The CDR3 spans 13 residues. The germline gives CDR1 MNHEY, CDR2 SVGEGT. V was cut by 10 bases and J by 0 bases, with 12 bases left in between. CDR3 in DNA: TGTGCCATATCAATGAAGTACCAAGAGACCCAGTACTTC. Its translation: CAISMKYQETQYF.

The sample holds a few counts of this clonotype. This beta chain lies outside the target of a library built for alpha chains; its clone size means little. This rearrangement joins TRBV5-4 to TRBJ2-5, with D maybe TRBD1 (5 bases). V was clipped by 0 bases and J by 5 bases, with 11 bases between them. The CDR3 totals 14 residues. The germline V gene encodes CDR1 SGHNT and CDR2 YYREEE (reference sequence). This CDR3 is CASSLGSGFETQYF. In DNA, the CDR3 is TGTGCCAGCAGCTTGGGTTCAGGGTTTGAGACCCAGTACTTC.

The table lists this clonotype with many counts. The library was prepared for alpha chains; this beta chain is a stray read, so its frequency means little. The rearrangement uses TRBV7-2 and TRBJ1-1; no clear D gene. Germline V gene sequence: CDR1 SGHTA, CDR2 FQGNSA. Deletions cut 3 bases from V and 3 bases from J, with 8 bases between. CDR3 size: 13 residues. CDR3 nucleotide sequence: TGTGCCAGCAGCTTTGTGTTGTACACTGAAGCTTTCTTT. This encodes CASSFVLYTEAFF.

Ten or more counts support this clonotype. Since the library was made to target alpha chains, this beta chain is a stray read and its abundance is not meaningful. The V call is TRBV14, the J call TRBJ2-1; D possibly matches TRBD1 or TRBD2 (5 bases each). Deletions cut 1 base from V and 3 bases from J, with 13 bases between. Germline CDR1 reads SGHDN; CDR2 reads FVKESK. The length of the CDR3 is 16 residues. CDR3 protein: CASSQGGNSFYNEQFF. In DNA, the CDR3 is TGTGCCAGCAGCCAAGGGGGGAACAGCTTCTACAATGAGCAGTTCTTC.

This clonotype was observed many times. This beta chain represents an off-target read in a library built for alpha chains; its size is of limited meaning. The chain links TRBV2 to TRBJ1-2; D is undetermined. Germline CDR1 SNHLY, CDR2 FYNNEI. This CDR3 is built from 11 residues. V shed 7 bases and J shed 8 bases, with 11 bases lying between them. The CDR3 region has the DNA TGTGCCAGCACCCCTAGCGGGGGCTACACCTTC. It is translated as CASTPSGGYTF.

This clonotype was found many times. Found in a library prepared for alpha chains, this beta chain is an off-target read, and its abundance has little meaning. The CDR3 spells CASSPDGLRLFF. CDR3 DNA: TGTGCCAGCTCACCGGACGGTTTGAGGCTGTTCTTC. V is TRBV18 and J is TRBJ2-1; no reliable D call. V lost 3 bases to trimming and J lost 15 bases, with 15 bases between them. The length of the CDR3 is 12 residues. Germline CDR1 is KGHSH and CDR2 is LQKENI.

This clonotype was observed at least ten times. As an off-target read in a library built for alpha chains, this beta chain has a frequency of little significance. The chain employs TRBV7-2 and TRBJ2-5; the match to TRBD2 covers 11 bases. Germline V gives CDR1 SGHTA, CDR2 FQGNSA. Germline trimming cut 5 bases from V and 4 bases from J; bases unmatched to any gene: 3. CDR3 size: 14 residues. CDR3 protein: CASSTGTSGETQYF. In DNA, the CDR3 is TGTGCCAGCAGCACCGGGACTAGCGGAGAGACCCAGTACTTC.

This clonotype showed up many times. This beta chain is a stray read from a library made for alpha chains; its abundance is not meaningful. The gene calls are TRBV12-3 or TRBV12-4 and TRBJ1-2; TRBD1 matches at 9 bases. The length of the CDR3 is 14 residues. The V segment lost 1 base and the J segment 7 bases; nucleotides outside the gene matches: 4. The CDR3 region is CASSLGTGAGGYTF. CDR3 DNA: TGTGCCAGCAGTTTAGGGACAGGGGCAGGTGGCTACACCTTC.

The table lists this clonotype with many counts. In a library made to pick up alpha chains, this beta chain is a stray read with a size that means little. CDR3 protein: CSVVLAGPKQYF. The CDR3 DNA is TGCAGCGTTGTACTAGCGGGGCCAAAGCAGTACTTC. This rearrangement joins TRBV29-1 to TRBJ2-7, with 10 positions matching TRBD2. With 4 bases clipped from V and 8 bases from J, the junction kept 5 bases outside the gene matches. Germline CDR1 SQVTM, CDR2 ANQGSEA. The CDR3 is 12 amino acids.

This clonotype was counted at least ten times. This beta chain lies outside the target of a library built for alpha chains; its clone size means little. The gene calls are TRBV18 and TRBJ1-2, with a weak D call TRBD1 (5 bases). The V gene lost 2 bases and the J gene lost 7 bases, with 17 bases spanning the gap. The CDR3 is made up of 15 amino acids. The germline V gene has CDR1 KGHSH and CDR2 LQKENI. The CDR3 DNA reads as TGTGCCAGCTCACCAGAGGGCAGGGCGCCGAGTGGCTACACCTTC. Amino acids: CASSPEGRAPSGYTF.

This clonotype occurred many times. This beta chain is off target for a library built for alpha chains, so its abundance means little. The chain uses TRBV6-2 or TRBV6-3 and TRBJ2-5; TRBD2 matches 7 bases. CDR3 length: 13 amino acids. V was pared by 3 bases and J by 6 bases, with 4 bases of the junction left unmatched. Germline CDR1 MNHEY, CDR2 SVGEGT. CDR3 amino acids: CASSYGGVKTQYF. The CDR3 bases are TGTGCCAGCAGTTATGGGGGGGTGAAGACCCAGTACTTC.

This clonotype was picked up many times. As an off-target read in a library built for alpha chains, this beta chain has a frequency of little significance. V gene TRBV29-1 combines with J gene TRBJ2-1, with 7 bases that match TRBD1. Germline CDR1 and CDR2: SQVTM and ANQGSEA. V lost 5 bases, J lost 6 bases, and 4 bases stayed unmatched. The CDR3 runs to 12 residues. CDR3 sequence: CSVYRDSNEQFF. The CDR3 coding sequence is TGCAGCGTTTACCGGGACAGCAATGAGCAGTTCTTC.

This clonotype was observed at least ten times. This beta chain is a stray sequence in a library constructed for alpha chains; its clone size is not meaningful. The chain recombines TRBV12-3 or TRBV12-4 with TRBJ1-3, with D hard to call. The V and J ends lost 7 bases and 4 bases respectively, with 8 bases between them. The CDR3 extends over 12 amino acids. Written as DNA, the CDR3 is TGTGCCAGCATGGGGTTGGGAAACACCATATATTTT. Protein product: CASMGLGNTIYF.

In its sample, this clonotype ranks as medium-sized. The size of this beta chain means little, since it is a stray read in a library made for alpha chains. This chain connects TRBV12-3 or TRBV12-4 to TRBJ2-6; 12 bases match TRBD1. V was clipped by 5 bases and J by 10 bases; unmatched bases: 9. This CDR3 is built from 16 residues. Here the CDR3 reads CASSRTGTGGLNVLTF. CDR3 coding DNA: TGTGCCAGCAGTAGAACCGGGACAGGGGGCCTTAACGTCCTGACTTTC.